This T cell receptor beta chain was captured by sequencing in a study of T cells of healthy individuals. This clonotype was detected ten times or more. This CDR3 region has 15 residues. Germline CDR1 reads SGHNT; CDR2 reads YYREEE (reference sequence). Trimming left V 4 bases short and J 4 bases short, with 17 bases between. In TCRdb, the 5' RACE reads were re-called with MiXCR into one record per CDR3 protein. The data hold some 69,000 distinct CDR3 sequences, with 15% to 20% observed a single time. This TCR was sampled from a human donor in good health. This sequence joins TRBV5-4 and TRBJ2-5; the D gene is possibly TRBD1 (6 bases). In DNA form, the CDR3 reads TGTGCCAGCAGCCCAGATTACAGGGTGGGAGAGACCCAGTACTTC. It codes for CASSPDYRVGETQYF.